The clone carrying this TCR beta chain has more than one count but fewer than ten. Original methodology: Amplification of reference gene primers provided the estimated nucleated cell counts. The protocol was immunoSEQ multiplex PCR, while the TCRdb copy is restricted to in-frame clones and leaves out a portion. V, J and clone size were drawn from that table, and D and trimming were deduced from the DNA. Of 110,000 to 150,000 clones listed, just under 80% are singletons. These data originate in a study of blood T cell repertoires in COVID-19. Study context: Samples taken during acute and convalescent COVID-19 were collected in the United States, Italy and Spain. T cells, B-cell-depleted T cells, or PBMCs supplied cDNA or gDNA.

This TCR derives from a woman in her sixties with acute or convalescent COVID-19. Source material: peripheral blood.

The CDR3 region has the DNA TGCGCCAGCAGCCAAGCCCCCACAGGGTCTGGAAACACCATATATTTT. It yields the protein CASSQAPTGSGNTIYF. This sequence joins TRBV4-1 and TRBJ1-3; possibly TRBD1 for D (6 bases). Per germline, CDR1 MGHRA and CDR2 YSYEKL. The CDR3 runs 16 residues. Trimming left V 1 base short and J 1 base short, with 11 bases between.